This T cell receptor (beta chain) is from a study of cytomegalovirus exposure and HLA in healthy donors. Findings of the study overall: Sequencing probably produced one cluster of sequence variants that were highly shared.

CDR3 length: 15 amino acids. V lost 4 bases and J 4 bases, leaving 14 bases between the germline ends. Germline V gives CDR1 SEHNR, CDR2 FQNEAQ (reference sequence). PCR primers comprised 60 Vbeta and 13 Jbeta primers. TCRdb's table, derived via immunoSEQ multiplex PCR, lists solely in-frame clones and lacks some. The data show more than 150,000 clones, more than 80% seen once. In this sample, this clone turned up a few times. No antigen is known for it. The sample comprised PBMCs. This chain links TRBV7-9 with TRBJ2-1, with D tentatively TRBD2 (6 bases). The source of this sequence is a boy younger than 18 in good health and CMV-seronegative. CDR3 nucleotides: TGTGCCAGCAGCTCTGTGGCGGGACCGTACAATGAGCAGTTCTTC. This gives the protein CASSSVAGPYNEQFF.